This T cell receptor beta chain was observed in a study of beta chain features in type 1 diabetes. Study information: Regarding age, gender and cell yields, patients proved similar to healthy donors. Examination of sorted cells across all samples involved around 99 million cells.

Expressed TCRB transcripts were sequenced because the entire RNA isolate underwent reverse transcription. Libraries were prepared by immunoSEQ multiplex PCR; TCRdb keeps only in-frame clonotypes and omits some of them. The profile shows a few hundred thousand clones, 9.6% of them singletons. The CDR3 consists of 14 residues. The V segment lost 2 bases and the J segment 6 bases; nucleotides outside the gene matches: 7. Germline CDR1 reads GTSNPN; CDR2 reads SVGIG (reference sequence). This chain uses TRBV30 with TRBJ1-2, with 9 bases fitting TRBD1. Sequences were obtained from naive CD4+ T cells from blood. This clonotype was sampled from a young woman in good health. The CDR3 loop reads CAWSMRDRAHGYTF. As DNA, the CDR3 is TGTGCCTGGAGTATGCGGGACAGGGCACATGGCTACACCTTC.